These 22 T cell receptor beta chains were sequenced from one sample in a study of CD8 T cells in ankylosing spondylitis (dated by TCRdb to about 2017). To prepare the library, 5' RACE was applied. The data were produced on an Illumina HiSeq 2500. TCRdb took the public reads, trimmed them with fastp at Q25, ran MiXCR for clone calling and kept in-frame beta chains. Records with the same CDR3 protein are collapsed into one entry carrying the most frequent genes and DNA. The sample table records 200,000 to 300,000 distinct CDR3 sequences; roughly 32% of these occur just once. Of the sample, approximately 4.4% falls within the top ten clones. The sequenced material came from blood, either unsorted or a sorted T cell fraction (not recorded which). Receptor source: a male donor with ankylosing spondylitis or in good health (not recorded which).

The chain recombines TRBV15 with TRBJ1-1; D may be TRBD1 (5 bases). CDR1 and CDR2 from the germline V gene are LNHNV and YYDKDF (reference sequence). Trimming removed 5 bases at V and 6 bases at J, with 16 bases between. The CDR3 covers 14 residues. The CDR3 nucleotides are TGTGCCACCAGCGGACTTCGAGGGGACCCTGAAGCTTTCTTT. Residues: CATSGLRGDPEAFF.

This clonotype was recorded at least ten times. The chain links TRBV6-5 to TRBJ2-5, with 7 bases identical to TRBD1. This CDR3 contains 13 residues. V shed 2 bases and J 4 bases; nucleotides not matched to a gene: 1. Per the germline V gene, CDR1 is MNHEY and CDR2 is SVGAGI. CDR3 in DNA: TGTGCCAGCAGTTACCCAGGGGGAGAGACCCAGTACTTC. It yields the protein CASSYPGGETQYF.

The chain recombines TRBV7-9 with TRBJ2-5; D is unclear. The V gene's germline CDR1 is SEHNR and CDR2 FQNEAQ (reference sequence). The CDR3 length is 14 residues. The V end was cut by 5 bases, the J end by 7 bases, with 17 bases between. CDR3 coding DNA: TGTGCCAGCAGCGAAGGTGTGACCGGACGGACCCAGTACTTC. This codes for CASSEGVTGRTQYF.

V usage is TRBV7-2 and J usage is TRBJ2-3; the D is unclear. The CDR3 length is 14 residues. The germline V and J ends were trimmed by 1 base and 12 bases, with 17 bases remaining between them. Germline V gives CDR1 SGHTA, CDR2 FQGNSA. In DNA form, the CDR3 reads TGTGCCAGCAGCTTAGACGGACCCATTTTTACCCAGTATTTT. Protein sequence: CASSLDGPIFTQYF.

The chain recombines TRBV5-1 with TRBJ1-1; TRBD1 matches 7 bases. The CDR3 has 14 amino acids. CDR1 SGHRS and CDR2 YFSETQ come from the germline V gene. Trimming took 4 bases from V and 3 from J; bases not matched to a gene: 6. CDR3 DNA: TGCGCCAGCAGCGGCTGGGACAGCCACACTGAAGCTTTCTTT. Protein: CASSGWDSHTEAFF.

The chain is built from TRBV3-1 and TRBJ2-2; D gene unclear. V was pared by 3 bases and J by 5 bases, with 10 bases between. Germline CDR1 is LGHDT and CDR2 is YNNKEL (reference sequence). The CDR3 totals 14 residues. CDR3 in DNA: TGTGCCAGCAGCCACAGACGGCGAACCGGGGAGCTGTTTTTT. Translating it yields CASSHRRRTGELFF.

The table lists this clonotype with many counts. J is TRBJ2-7 and V is TRBV12-3 or TRBV12-4; unclear D gene. This CDR3 has 11 amino acids. V dropped 3 bases and J dropped 5 bases, with 5 bases sitting between them. The chain's CDR3 is CASSFKDEQYF. DNA of the CDR3: TGTGCCAGCAGTTTTAAAGACGAGCAGTACTTC.

This sequence joins TRBV5-4 and TRBJ2-3; D gene uncertain. CDR1 and CDR2 from the germline V gene are SGHNT and YYREEE (reference sequence). V lost 0 bases to trimming and J lost 9 bases, with 5 bases between them. The CDR3 length is 11 residues. The chain's CDR3 is CASSLGSTQYF. For the CDR3, the DNA is TGTGCCAGCAGCTTGGGGTCGACGCAGTATTTT.

The chain has TRBV28 and TRBJ2-1; no clear D. CDR3 size: 14 residues. Germline CDR1 reads MDHEN; CDR2 reads SYDVKM. The V gene lost 6 bases and the J gene lost 1 base, with 10 bases spanning the gap. In DNA form, the CDR3 reads TGTGCCAGCAGAGTAATAGGGTCCTACAATGAGCAGTTCTTC. Its protein is CASRVIGSYNEQFF.

The chain combines TRBV19 with TRBJ2-1; possible D gene TRBD2, 6 bases. The CDR3 has 11 amino acids. In germline, CDR1 is LNHDA, CDR2 SQIVND (reference sequence). The ends were cut back, 3 bases at V and 12 bases at J, with 9 bases in the middle. The CDR3 sequence is CASSMGGTQFF. CDR3 in DNA: TGTGCCAGTAGTATGGGGGGAACGCAGTTCTTC.

The chain employs TRBV6-1 and TRBJ2-3, with 9 positions matching TRBD1. Per the germline V gene, CDR1 is MNHNS and CDR2 is SASEGT. V was clipped by 6 bases and J by 4 bases; unmatched bases: 5. The CDR3 consists of 14 residues. In nucleotides, the CDR3 is TGTGCCAGCAGCACGGACAGGGGTTCAGATACGCAGTATTTT. Translating it yields CASSTDRGSDTQYF.

The table lists this clonotype with many counts. V usage is TRBV12-3 or TRBV12-4 and J usage is TRBJ2-3; D remains ambiguous. Trimming cost V 3 bases and J 6 bases, with 4 bases left between them. The length of the CDR3 is 11 residues. The CDR3 loop reads CASSFGDTQYF. Here the CDR3 DNA reads TGTGCCAGCAGTTTCGGGGATACGCAGTATTTT.

This sequence joins TRBV6-5 and TRBJ2-5, with 12 positions matching TRBD2. The CDR3 has 14 residues. From germline, CDR1 is MNHEY and CDR2 SVGAGI. V shed 4 bases and J 6 bases; nucleotides not matched to a gene: 3. This CDR3 reads CASSWTSGEQTQYF. The CDR3 coding sequence is TGTGCCAGCAGTTGGACTAGCGGGGAGCAGACCCAGTACTTC.

The chain couples TRBV9 to TRBJ2-1; possibly TRBD2 for D (6 bases). In germline, CDR1 is SGDLS, CDR2 YYNGEE. CDR3 length: 13 residues. Trimming cost V 0 bases and J 9 bases, with 10 bases left between them. The CDR3 spells CASSVVDGSEQFF. The CDR3 DNA follows: TGTGCCAGCAGCGTAGTGGACGGGAGTGAGCAGTTCTTC.

There are a few counts of this clonotype. The J gene is TRBJ2-1, the V gene TRBV29-1, with D tentatively TRBD1 (5 bases). V lost 7 bases, J lost 16 bases, and 20 bases lay in between. The germline V gene has CDR1 SQVTM and CDR2 ANQGSEA. The CDR3 covers 11 residues. CDR3 sequence reads: CSATTETMYFF. CDR3 DNA: TGCAGCGCTACGACAGAAACAATGTATTTCTTC.

The genes are TRBV6-6 and TRBJ2-7; D ambiguous. CDR1 and CDR2 (germline): MNHNY, SVGAGI (reference sequence). Trimming removed 6 bases from V and 0 bases from J, with 9 bases in between. The CDR3 is 13 residues long. The CDR3 sequence: CASRPALSYEQYF. The CDR3 DNA reads as TGTGCCAGCAGACCGGCCCTCTCCTACGAGCAGTACTTC.

This clonotype has just a few counts. A read error may account for a junction end that differs from germline. The chain joins TRBV20-1 to TRBJ2-1; 13 bases agree with TRBD2. The CDR3 length is 11 residues. CDR1 DFQATT and CDR2 SNEGSKA come from the germline V gene (reference sequence). Here the CDR3 DNA reads TGCAGTGCTCAGCCCGGGACTAGCGGGGTCTTC. Protein sequence: CSAQPGTSGVF.

This clonotype has more than one count but fewer than ten. The chain carries TRBV6-6 and TRBJ1-3, with 8 positions matching TRBD1. The germline CDR1 and CDR2 sequences are MNHNY and SVGAGI (reference sequence). J gave up 9 bases and V 2 bases, and 0 bases lay outside the gene matches. The CDR3 loop spans 12 amino acids. The CDR3 here is CASSYGTGTIYF. The CDR3 DNA reads TGTGCCAGCAGTTACGGGACAGGCACCATATATTTT.

The chain couples TRBV10-3 to TRBJ2-7, with 10 nucleotides matching TRBD2. The CDR3 covers 15 residues. The V segment lost 3 bases and the J segment 6 bases; nucleotides outside the gene matches: 8. The V gene's germline CDR1 is ENHRY and CDR2 SYGVKD. Here the CDR3 DNA reads TGTGCCATCAGTGATCGAGCGGGGGGGTACGGCGAGCAGTACTTC. Its protein product is CAISDRAGGYGEQYF.

The chain recombines TRBV12-3 or TRBV12-4 with TRBJ2-7; weak D call: TRBD1 (5 bases). Deletions cut 6 bases from V and 0 bases from J, with 21 bases between. The CDR3 extends over 17 amino acids. CDR3 sequence: CASSPPEGAGPSYEQYF. CDR3 nucleotides: TGTGCCAGCAGCCCCCCCGAAGGGGCAGGGCCCTCCTACGAGCAGTACTTC.

The sample holds a few counts of this clonotype. The chain is built from TRBV20-1 and TRBJ2-2; no clear D gene. The germline V gene encodes CDR1 DFQATT and CDR2 SNEGSKA (reference sequence). Trimming pared 0 bases from V and 7 bases from J, leaving 9 bases between. CDR3 length: 13 amino acids. Written as DNA, the CDR3 is TGCAGTGCTAGAGATCTCGGCGGCGGGGAGCTGTTTTTT. Its protein product is CSARDLGGGELFF.

Only a few counts were recorded for this clonotype. The chain combines TRBV5-1 with TRBJ1-2; 7 nucleotides match TRBD1. With 4 bases clipped from V and 4 bases from J, the junction kept 10 bases outside the gene matches. Germline V gene data show CDR1 as SGHRS and CDR2 as YFSETQ. The CDR3 sequence is 15 residues long. The CDR3 spells CASSPWTGTAYGYTF. The CDR3 DNA is TGCGCCAGCAGCCCTTGGACAGGAACGGCCTATGGCTACACCTTC.